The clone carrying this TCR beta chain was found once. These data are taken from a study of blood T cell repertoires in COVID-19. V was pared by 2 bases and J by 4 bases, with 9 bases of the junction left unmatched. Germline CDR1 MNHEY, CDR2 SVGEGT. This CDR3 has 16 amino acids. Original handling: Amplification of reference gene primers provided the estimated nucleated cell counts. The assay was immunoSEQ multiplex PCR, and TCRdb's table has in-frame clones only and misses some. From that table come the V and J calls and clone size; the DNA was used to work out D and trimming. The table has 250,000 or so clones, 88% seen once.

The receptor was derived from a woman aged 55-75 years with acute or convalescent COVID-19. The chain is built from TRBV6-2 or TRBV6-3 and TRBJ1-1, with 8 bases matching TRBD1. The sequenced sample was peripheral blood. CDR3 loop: CASSYRQGILATEAFF. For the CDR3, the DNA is TGTGCCAGCAGTTACAGACAGGGGATATTGGCCACTGAAGCTTTCTTT.